This entry features one T cell receptor (beta chain) sequence. Its cognate antigen is unknown. Preparation of TRB cDNA libraries relied on 5' RACE carrying UMI labels. With the 5' RACE reads reprocessed, TCRdb shows one record per CDR3 protein and no DNA. Its table lists over 35,000 distinct CDR3 sequences. The data derive from a study of CXCR3-negative and CXCR3-positive naive CD8 T cells. Study conclusions and caveats: Similar TRBV-TRBJ usage was seen in naive cells (both CXCR3-negative and CXCR3-positive), but memory cells differed.

CD45RO-CCR7+CD27+CD95- cells counted as naive CD8+ T cells. This clonotype originated in a human donor in good health. Some clones in this sample may be carry-over from other donors' samples. Sequenced input: naive CXCR3- CD8+ T cells from blood. This sample's subset: CD45RO-CCR7+CD27+CD95- naive CD8+ T cells lacking CXCR3 (TNR3-).

The CDR3 sequence: CASVQTPVGGAQETQYF. This rearrangement joins TRBV5-5 to TRBJ2-5; without DNA, the TCRdb call of TRBD2 cannot be checked. The CDR3 has 17 residues. Germline CDR1 is SGHKS and CDR2 is YYEKEE (reference sequence).